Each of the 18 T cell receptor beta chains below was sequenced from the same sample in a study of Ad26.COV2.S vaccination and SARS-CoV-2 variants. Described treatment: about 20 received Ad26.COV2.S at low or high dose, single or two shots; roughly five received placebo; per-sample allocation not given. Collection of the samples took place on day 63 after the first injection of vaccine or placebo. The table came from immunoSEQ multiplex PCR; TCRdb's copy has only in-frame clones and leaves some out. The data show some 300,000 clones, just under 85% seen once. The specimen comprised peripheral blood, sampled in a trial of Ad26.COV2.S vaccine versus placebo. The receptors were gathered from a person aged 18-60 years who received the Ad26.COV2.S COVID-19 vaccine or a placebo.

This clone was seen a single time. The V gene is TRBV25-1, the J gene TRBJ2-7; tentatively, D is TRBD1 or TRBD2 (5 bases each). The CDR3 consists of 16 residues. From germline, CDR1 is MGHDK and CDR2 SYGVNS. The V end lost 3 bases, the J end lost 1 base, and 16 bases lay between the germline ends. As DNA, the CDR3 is TGTGCCAGCAGTGACCCAACCCGGGACCGATCCTACGAGCAGTACTTC. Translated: CASSDPTRDRSYEQYF.

CDR3 protein: CASSQQTFQHYEQYF. The CDR3 coding sequence is TGTGCCAGCAGCCAACAAACTTTCCAACACTACGAGCAGTACTTC. The chain uses TRBV4-2 and TRBJ2-7; no clear D gene. The V end lost 2 bases, the J end lost 3 bases, and 14 bases lay between the germline ends. CDR1 is LGHNA and CDR2 is YNFKEQ in the germline V gene. The CDR3 covers 15 residues.

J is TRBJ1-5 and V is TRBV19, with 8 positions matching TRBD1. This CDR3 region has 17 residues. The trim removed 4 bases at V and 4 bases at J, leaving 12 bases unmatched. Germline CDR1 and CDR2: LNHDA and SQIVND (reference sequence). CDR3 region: CASSNRKKGTGNQPQHF. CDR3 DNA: TGTGCCAGTAGTAATAGGAAAAAAGGGACAGGTAATCAGCCCCAGCATTTT.

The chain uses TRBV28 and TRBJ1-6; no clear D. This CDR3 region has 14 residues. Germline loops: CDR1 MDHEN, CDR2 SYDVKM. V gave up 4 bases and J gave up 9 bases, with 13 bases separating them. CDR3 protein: CASSYVKLSSPLHF. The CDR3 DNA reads TGTGCCAGCAGTTATGTAAAACTTAGTTCACCCCTCCACTTT.

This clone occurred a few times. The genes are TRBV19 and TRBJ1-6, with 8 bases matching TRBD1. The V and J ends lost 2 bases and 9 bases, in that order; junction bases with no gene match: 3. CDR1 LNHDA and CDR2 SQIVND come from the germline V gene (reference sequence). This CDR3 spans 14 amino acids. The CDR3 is CASSINRGASPLHF. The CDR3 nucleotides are TGTGCCAGTAGTATAAACAGGGGGGCTTCACCCCTCCACTTT.

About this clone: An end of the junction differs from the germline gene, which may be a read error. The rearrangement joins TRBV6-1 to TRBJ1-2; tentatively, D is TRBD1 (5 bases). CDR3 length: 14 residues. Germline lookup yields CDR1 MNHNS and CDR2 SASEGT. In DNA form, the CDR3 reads TGTGCCAGCACTGAACCGGGACGGAACTATGGCTACACCTTC. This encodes CASTEPGRNYGYTF.

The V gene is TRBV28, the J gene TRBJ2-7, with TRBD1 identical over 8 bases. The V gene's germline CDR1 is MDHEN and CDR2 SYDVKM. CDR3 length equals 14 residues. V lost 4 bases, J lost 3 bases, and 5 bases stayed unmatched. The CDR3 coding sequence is TGTGCCAGCAGTTCAACCGGGACAGGCTACGAGCAGTACTTC. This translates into CASSSTGTGYEQYF.

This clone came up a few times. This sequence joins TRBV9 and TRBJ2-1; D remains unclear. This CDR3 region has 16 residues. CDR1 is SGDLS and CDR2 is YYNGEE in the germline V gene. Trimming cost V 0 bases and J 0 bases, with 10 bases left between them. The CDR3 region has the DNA TGTGCCAGCAGCGTAGCGGCGACCGGCTCCTACAATGAGCAGTTCTTC. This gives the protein CASSVAATGSYNEQFF.

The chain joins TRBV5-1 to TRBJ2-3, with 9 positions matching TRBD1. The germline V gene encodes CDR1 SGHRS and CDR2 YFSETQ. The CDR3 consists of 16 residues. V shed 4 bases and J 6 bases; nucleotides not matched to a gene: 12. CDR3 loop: CASSEPGTGSIDTQYF. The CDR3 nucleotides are TGCGCCAGCAGCGAACCCGGGACAGGGTCGATTGATACGCAGTATTTT.

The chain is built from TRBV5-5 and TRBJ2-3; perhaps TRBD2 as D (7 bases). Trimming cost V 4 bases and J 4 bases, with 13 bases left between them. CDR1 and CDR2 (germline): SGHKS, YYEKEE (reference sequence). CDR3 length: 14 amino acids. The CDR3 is CASSPGGRADTQYF. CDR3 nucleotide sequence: TGTGCCAGCAGCCCGGGGGGCCGTGCAGATACGCAGTATTTT.

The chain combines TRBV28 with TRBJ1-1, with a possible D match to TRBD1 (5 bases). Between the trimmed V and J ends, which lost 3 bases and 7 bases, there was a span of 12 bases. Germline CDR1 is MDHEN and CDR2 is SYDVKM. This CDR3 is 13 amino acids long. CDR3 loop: CASSLLGVGEAFF. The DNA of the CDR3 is TGTGCCAGCAGTTTGCTGGGGGTCGGTGAAGCTTTCTTT. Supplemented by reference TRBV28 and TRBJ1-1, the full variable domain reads DVKVTQSSRYLVKRTGEKVFLECVQDMDHENMFWYRQDPGLGLRLIYFSYDVKMKEKGDIPEGYSVSREKKERFSLILESASTNQTSMYLCASSLLGVGEAFFGQGTRLTVV.

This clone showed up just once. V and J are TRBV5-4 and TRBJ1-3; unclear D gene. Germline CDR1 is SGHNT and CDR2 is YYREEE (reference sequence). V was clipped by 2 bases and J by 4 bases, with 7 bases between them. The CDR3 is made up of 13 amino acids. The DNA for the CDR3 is TGTGCCAGCAGCTTCGCGGAAGGAAACACCATATATTTT. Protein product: CASSFAEGNTIYF.

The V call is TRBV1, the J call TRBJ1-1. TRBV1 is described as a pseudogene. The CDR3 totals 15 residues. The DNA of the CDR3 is TGCACCAGCAGTCGGACGTTGTGGGGGGACACTGAAGCTTTCTTT. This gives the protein CTSSRTLWGDTEAFF.

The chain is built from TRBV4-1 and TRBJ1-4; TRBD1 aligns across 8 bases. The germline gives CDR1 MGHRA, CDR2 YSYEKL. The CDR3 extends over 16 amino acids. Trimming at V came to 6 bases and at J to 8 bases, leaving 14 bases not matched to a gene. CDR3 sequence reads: CASRCLKDRDCEKLFF. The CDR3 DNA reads TGCGCCAGCAGGTGCTTGAAGGACAGGGATTGCGAAAAACTGTTTTTT.

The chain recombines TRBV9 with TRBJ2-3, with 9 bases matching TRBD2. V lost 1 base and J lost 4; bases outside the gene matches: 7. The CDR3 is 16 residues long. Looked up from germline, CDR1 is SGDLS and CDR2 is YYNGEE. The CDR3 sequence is CASSVWGAGGADTQYF. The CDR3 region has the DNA TGTGCCAGCAGCGTATGGGGCGCGGGAGGGGCAGATACGCAGTATTTT.

The chain's CDR3 is CASSLSVNTEAFF. CDR3 in DNA: TGCGCCAGCAGCTTGAGTGTGAACACTGAAGCTTTCTTT. V gene TRBV5-1 combines with J gene TRBJ1-1; D is undetermined. V lost 1 base to trimming and J lost 0 bases, with 4 bases between them. The CDR3 totals 13 residues. Per germline, CDR1 SGHRS and CDR2 YFSETQ.

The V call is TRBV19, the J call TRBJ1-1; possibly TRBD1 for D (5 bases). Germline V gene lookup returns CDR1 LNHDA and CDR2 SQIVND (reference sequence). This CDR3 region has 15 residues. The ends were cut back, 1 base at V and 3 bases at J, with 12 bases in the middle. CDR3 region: CASSIVPGRHTEAFF. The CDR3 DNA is TGTGCCAGTAGTATAGTGCCGGGACGGCACACTGAAGCTTTCTTT.

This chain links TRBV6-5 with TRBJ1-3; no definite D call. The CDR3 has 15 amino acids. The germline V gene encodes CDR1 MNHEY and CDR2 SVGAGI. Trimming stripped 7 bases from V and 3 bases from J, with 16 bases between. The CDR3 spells CASIPGPNYGNTIYF. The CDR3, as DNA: TGTGCCAGCATTCCCGGCCCCAACTATGGAAACACCATATATTTT.